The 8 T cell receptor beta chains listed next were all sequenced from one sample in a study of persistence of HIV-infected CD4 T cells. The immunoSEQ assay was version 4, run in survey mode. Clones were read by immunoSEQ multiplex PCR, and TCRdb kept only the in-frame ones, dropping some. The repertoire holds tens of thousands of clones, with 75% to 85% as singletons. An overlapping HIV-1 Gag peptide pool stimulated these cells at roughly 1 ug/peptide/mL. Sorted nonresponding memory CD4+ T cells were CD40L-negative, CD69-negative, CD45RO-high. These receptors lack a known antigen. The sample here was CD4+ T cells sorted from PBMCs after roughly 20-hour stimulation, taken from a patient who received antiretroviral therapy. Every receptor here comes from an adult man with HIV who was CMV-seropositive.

Here the CDR3 reads CASSPVTGTNEKLFF. For the CDR3, the DNA is TGCGCCAGCAGCCCGGTGACGGGGACTAATGAAAAACTGTTTTTT. This rearrangement joins TRBV5-1 to TRBJ1-4; D is unresolved. V lost 4 bases and J lost 2, with 12 bases in between. Germline values: CDR1 SGHRS, CDR2 YFSETQ. This CDR3 has 15 residues.

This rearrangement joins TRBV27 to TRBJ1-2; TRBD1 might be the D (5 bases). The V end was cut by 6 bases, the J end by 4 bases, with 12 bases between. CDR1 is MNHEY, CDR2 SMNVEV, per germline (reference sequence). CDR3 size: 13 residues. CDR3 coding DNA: TGTGCCAGCAGGCGAGGGGTCGGCTATGGCTACACCTTC. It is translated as CASRRGVGYGYTF.

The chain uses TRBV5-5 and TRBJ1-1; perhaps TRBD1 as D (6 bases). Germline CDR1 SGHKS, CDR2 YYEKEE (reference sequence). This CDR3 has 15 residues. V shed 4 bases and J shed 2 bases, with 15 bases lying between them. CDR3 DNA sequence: TGTGCCAGCAGCAGGGCCCACAGGGAAAACACTGAAGCTTTCTTT. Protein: CASSRAHRENTEAFF.

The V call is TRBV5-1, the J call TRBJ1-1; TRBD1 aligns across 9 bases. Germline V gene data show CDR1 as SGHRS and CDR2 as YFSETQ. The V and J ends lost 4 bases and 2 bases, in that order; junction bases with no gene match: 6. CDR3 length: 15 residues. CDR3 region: CASSRSGQGNTEAFF. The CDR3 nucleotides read TGCGCCAGCAGCCGCTCGGGACAGGGAAACACTGAAGCTTTCTTT.

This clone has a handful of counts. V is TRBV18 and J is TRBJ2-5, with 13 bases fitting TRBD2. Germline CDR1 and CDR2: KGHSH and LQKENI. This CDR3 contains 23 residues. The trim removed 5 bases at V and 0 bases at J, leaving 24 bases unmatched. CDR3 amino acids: CASSFGQGGFSRLAGGHQETQYF. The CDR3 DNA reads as TGTGCCAGCTCATTCGGACAGGGTGGATTTTCGAGACTAGCGGGAGGTCACCAAGAGACCCAGTACTTC.

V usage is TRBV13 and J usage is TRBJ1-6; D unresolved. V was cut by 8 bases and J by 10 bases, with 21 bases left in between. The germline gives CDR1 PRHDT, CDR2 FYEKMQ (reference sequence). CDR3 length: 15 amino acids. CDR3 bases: TGTGCCAGCCGACTGCTAGGGCAGGAAGACTCACCCCTCCACTTT. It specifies CASRLLGQEDSPLHF.

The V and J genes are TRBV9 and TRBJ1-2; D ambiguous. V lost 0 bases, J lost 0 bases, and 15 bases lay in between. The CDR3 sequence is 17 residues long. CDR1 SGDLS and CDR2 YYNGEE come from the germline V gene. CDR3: CASSVEGQLGTNYGYTF. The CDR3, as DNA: TGTGCCAGCAGCGTAGAAGGTCAGCTCGGTACTAACTATGGCTACACCTTC.

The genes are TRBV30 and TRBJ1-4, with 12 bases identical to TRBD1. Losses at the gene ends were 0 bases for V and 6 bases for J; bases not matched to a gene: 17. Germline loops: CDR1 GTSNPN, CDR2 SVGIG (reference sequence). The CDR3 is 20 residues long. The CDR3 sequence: CAWSVLKGTGGEGKDEKLFF. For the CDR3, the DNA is TGTGCCTGGAGTGTACTCAAAGGGACAGGGGGCGAAGGAAAGGATGAAAAACTGTTTTTT.